The 20 T cell receptor beta chains below all came from one sample that was sequenced in a study of T cell repertoires in cytomegalovirus infection. These receptors have no identified antigens. TCRdb passed the reads through MiXCR, listing each CDR3 protein once. The sample contains hundreds of thousands of distinct CDR3 sequences, about 33% of which appear only once. The sequencing used cultured PBMCs, collected from culture after CMV antigen stimulation. The receptors derive from a human donor in good health (CMV status not recorded). Some clones in this sample may be carry-over from other donors' samples.

The chain is built from TRBV19 and TRBJ2-1, with 11 bases aligning to TRBD2. Germline V lookup: CDR1 LNHDA, CDR2 SQIVND (reference sequence). This CDR3 contains 15 residues. The junction had 7 bases not matched to a gene; V was cut back by 9 bases and J by 3 bases. CDR3 bases: TGTGCCAGCAGCATTGGGACTAGCGGCTACAATGAGCAGTTCTTC. Its translation is CASSIGTSGYNEQFF.

This clonotype came up a few times. The chain links TRBV7-3 to TRBJ2-5, with D tentatively TRBD1 (6 bases). The V and J ends lost 4 bases and 1 base respectively, with 13 bases between them. Germline V gene lookup returns CDR1 SGHTA and CDR2 FQGTGA. There are 15 residues in the CDR3. CDR3 protein: CASSSFGGSQETQYF. The CDR3 nucleotides read TGTGCCAGCAGCTCCTTTGGGGGCAGCCAAGAGACCCAGTACTTC.

The V gene is TRBV7-6, the J gene TRBJ1-4, with TRBD1 as a possible D gene (5 bases). V was pared by 4 bases and J by 0 bases, with 12 bases between. The CDR3 is 16 residues long. Germline CDR1 reads SGHVS; CDR2 reads FNYEAQ. The CDR3 DNA reads TGTGCCAGCAGCTCAAGACAGCTCGCAACTAATGAAAAACTGTTTTTT. It codes for CASSSRQLATNEKLFF. Looking up the rest from reference TRBV7-6 and TRBJ1-4 gives the full variable domain: GAGVSQSPRYKVTKRGQDVALRCDPISGHVSLYWYRQALGQGPEFLTYFNYEAQQDKSGLPNDRFSAERPEGSISTLTIQRTEQRDSAMYRCASSSRQLATNEKLFFGSGTQLSVL.

CDR3: CAISAGTGIIETQYF. The CDR3 nucleotides are TGTGCCATCAGTGCCGGGACAGGGATTATCGAGACCCAGTACTTC. The chain recombines TRBV10-3 with TRBJ2-5; 9 nucleotides align to TRBD1. CDR3 length: 15 amino acids. Per the germline V gene, CDR1 is ENHRY and CDR2 is SYGVKD. With V trimmed by 4 bases and J by 5 bases, 8 bases remained unmatched.

V gene TRBV5-6 combines with J gene TRBJ1-3; TRBD1 matches at 7 bases. The trim removed 4 bases at V and 0 bases at J, leaving 4 bases unmatched. The CDR3 is 15 residues long. CDR1 SGHDT and CDR2 YYEEEE come from the germline V gene. CDR3 bases: TGTGCCAGCAGCACAGGACAGGTCTCTGGAAACACCATATATTTT. Amino acid sequence: CASSTGQVSGNTIYF.

The chain recombines TRBV7-2 with TRBJ2-3, with 12 bases fitting TRBD2. J lost 6 bases, V lost 6 bases, and 7 bases had no gene match. The CDR3 totals 15 residues. From germline, CDR1 is SGHTA and CDR2 FQGNSA. CDR3 sequence (DNA): TGTGCCAGCAGAGGACTAGCGGGATGGGGCGATACGCAGTATTTT. It translates to CASRGLAGWGDTQYF.

The chain employs TRBV12-3 or TRBV12-4 and TRBJ1-1, with no clear D. The CDR3 covers 14 residues. With 4 bases removed from V and 1 base from J, the gap between germline ends came to 10 bases. CDR3 nucleotides: TGTGCCAGCAGTTCACAAGGTCGGAACACTGAAGCTTTCTTT. It yields the protein CASSSQGRNTEAFF.

This clonotype was counted many times. V is TRBV7-2 and J is TRBJ1-5; D remains ambiguous. This CDR3 has 18 amino acids. Germline-derived CDR1 and CDR2 are SGHTA and FQGNSA. The V and J ends lost 1 base and 1 base respectively, with 17 bases between them. CDR3: CASSLGSGPLNSNQPQHF. The CDR3 DNA follows: TGTGCCAGCAGCTTAGGGTCCGGGCCCCTAAACAGCAATCAGCCCCAGCATTTT.

This clonotype was seen many times. The chain has TRBV7-9 and TRBJ2-7, with D possibly being TRBD1 (6 bases). The CDR3 is 14 residues long. The V end lost 5 bases, the J end lost 2 bases, and 13 bases lay between the germline ends. Germline V CDR1 and CDR2: SEHNR, FQNEAQ (reference sequence). The CDR3 DNA reads as TGTGCCAGCAGCGGACCGGACAGTCCCTACGAGCAGTACTTC. This translates into CASSGPDSPYEQYF.

The chain couples TRBV24-1 to TRBJ2-1, with D perhaps TRBD1 or TRBD2 (5 bases each). V was clipped by 9 bases and J by 5 bases, with 16 bases between them. The CDR3 runs 14 residues. Germline V gene data show CDR1 as KGHDR and CDR2 as SFDVKD. The CDR3 nucleotides are TGTGCCACCCAGGAAAAGGGACCTCACAATGAGCAGTTCTTC. It encodes CATQEKGPHNEQFF.

The chain links TRBV7-2 to TRBJ2-3, with a weak D call TRBD2 (6 bases). The CDR3 sequence is 15 residues long. With 5 bases removed from V and 4 bases from J, the gap between germline ends came to 16 bases. Germline assignment: CDR1 SGHTA and CDR2 FQGNSA. This chain's CDR3 is CASSPDSRGSDTQYF. In nucleotides, the CDR3 is TGTGCCAGCAGCCCCGACTCGCGGGGCTCAGATACGCAGTATTTT.

J is TRBJ2-3 and V is TRBV6-6; D may be TRBD2 (5 bases). CDR3 length: 15 residues. V dropped 2 bases and J dropped 4 bases, with 13 bases sitting between them. From germline, CDR1 is MNHNY and CDR2 SVGAGI (reference sequence). In DNA form, the CDR3 reads TGTGCCAGCAGTTACGAAGGACTTACCTCAGATACGCAGTATTTT. This encodes CASSYEGLTSDTQYF.

The V call is TRBV29-1, the J call TRBJ1-1; D gene ambiguous. This CDR3 comprises 11 residues. The germline gives CDR1 SQVTM, CDR2 ANQGSEA. The V end was cut by 5 bases, the J end by 2 bases, with 6 bases between. The CDR3 loop is CSVSGNTEAFF. CDR3 DNA: TGCAGCGTTTCGGGAAACACTGAAGCTTTCTTT.

This chain uses TRBV6-2 or TRBV6-3 with TRBJ2-7; 13 nucleotides align to TRBD2. J gave up 2 bases and V 6 bases, and 16 bases lay outside the gene matches. The CDR3 sequence is 19 residues long. Germline CDR1 and CDR2: MNHEY and SVGEGT. CDR3 sequence reads: CASRANPGLAGSRPYEQYV. The CDR3 DNA reads TGTGCCAGCAGGGCAAATCCGGGACTAGCGGGAAGTAGGCCCTACGAGCAGTACGTC.

This clonotype came up a few times. The chain employs TRBV9 and TRBJ2-3; 8 bases are shared with TRBD2. The CDR3 contains 17 residues. Germline values: CDR1 SGDLS, CDR2 YYNGEE. The trim removed 0 bases at V and 6 bases at J, leaving 12 bases unmatched. CDR3 in DNA: TGTGCCAGCAGCGTAGACCCTACGGGACTAGTCGCTGATACGCAGTATTTT. Residues: CASSVDPTGLVADTQYF.

This rearrangement joins TRBV7-2 to TRBJ2-5, with D hard to call. Between the trimmed V and J ends, which lost 5 bases and 2 bases, there was a span of 6 bases. The length of the CDR3 is 12 residues. Germline V CDR1 and CDR2: SGHTA, FQGNSA. The CDR3 nucleotides are TGTGCCAGCAGCCAGAAGCAAGAGACCCAGTACTTC. Translated: CASSQKQETQYF.

In DNA form, the CDR3 reads TGTGCCAGCAGCTCCCAAAAGTCCATAGTCAGGCGGGTGGACACTGAAGCTTTCTTT. The encoded protein is CASSSQKSIVRRVDTEAFF. V usage is TRBV7-9 and J usage is TRBJ1-1; D remains unclear. The V end lost 4 bases, the J end lost 3 bases, and 27 bases lay between the germline ends. CDR1 is SEHNR, CDR2 FQNEAQ, per germline (reference sequence). This CDR3 is built from 19 residues.

This clonotype has a single count. The chain uses TRBV18 and TRBJ2-3; D not certain. CDR3 length: 13 residues. The V end lost 5 bases, the J end lost 4 bases, and 10 bases lay between the germline ends. The germline CDR1 and CDR2 sequences are KGHSH and LQKENI. This CDR3 reads CASSSLAPDTQYF. In nucleotides, the CDR3 is TGTGCCAGCTCATCCCTGGCACCAGATACGCAGTATTTT.

This chain uses TRBV20-1 with TRBJ2-3; the match to TRBD2 covers 12 bases. Losses at the gene ends were 4 bases for V and 6 bases for J; bases not matched to a gene: 5. CDR1 DFQATT and CDR2 SNEGSKA come from the germline V gene (reference sequence). There are 14 residues in the CDR3. The CDR3 here is CSATGLAGLDTQYF. CDR3 DNA: TGCAGTGCTACAGGACTAGCGGGATTGGATACGCAGTATTTT.

This clonotype was observed a handful of times. J is TRBJ2-2 and V is TRBV6-1; possible D gene TRBD2, 7 bases. The CDR3 contains 15 residues. Germline CDR1 MNHNS, CDR2 SASEGT. V was clipped by 7 bases and J by 5 bases, with 17 bases between them. CDR3 nucleotides: TGTGCCAGCAATCCAAAGGGGGGGGCGACCGGGGAGCTGTTTTTT. It yields the protein CASNPKGGATGELFF.